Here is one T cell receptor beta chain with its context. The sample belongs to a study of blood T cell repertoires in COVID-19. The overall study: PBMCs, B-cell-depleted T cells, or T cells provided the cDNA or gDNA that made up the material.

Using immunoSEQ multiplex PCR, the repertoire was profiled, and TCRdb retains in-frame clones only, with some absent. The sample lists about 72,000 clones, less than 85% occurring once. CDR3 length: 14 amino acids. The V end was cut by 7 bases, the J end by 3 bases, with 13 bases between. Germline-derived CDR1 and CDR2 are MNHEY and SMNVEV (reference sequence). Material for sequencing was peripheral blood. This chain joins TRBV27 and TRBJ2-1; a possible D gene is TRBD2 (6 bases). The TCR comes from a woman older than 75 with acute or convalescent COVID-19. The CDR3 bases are TGTGCCAGCATGGAAGCGGGTTTCTACAATGAGCAGTTCTTC. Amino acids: CASMEAGFYNEQFF.